Listed here are 8 T cell receptor beta chains from one sample, sequenced in a study of identical twins. TCRdb ran MiXCR on the 5' RACE reads and lists one entry per CDR3 protein. The top ten clones hold just under 3% of a sample with hundreds of thousands of distinct CDR3 sequences, approximately 24% of them seen once. These data are also associated with another study on T cells expressing NK-cell markers.

What was sequenced was CD4+ T cells sorted from blood. The receptors were gathered from a young woman in good health.

This clonotype was observed a few times. The genes are TRBV27 and TRBJ2-7; unclear D gene. There are 12 residues in the CDR3. Germline V gives CDR1 MNHEY, CDR2 SMNVEV (reference sequence). V shed 9 bases and J shed 3 bases, with 12 bases lying between them. CDR3 nucleotide sequence: TGTGCCAGTTGGACGGTAATCTACGAGCAGTACTTC. This gives the protein CASWTVIYEQYF.

In this sample, this clonotype turned up a few times. The rearrangement joins TRBV24-1 to TRBJ2-5, with 12 positions matching TRBD1. The germline V gene encodes CDR1 KGHDR and CDR2 SFDVKD. With V trimmed by 5 bases and J by 5 bases, 5 bases remained unmatched. The length of the CDR3 is 15 residues. The CDR3 here is CATSAKGTGGETQYF. DNA for the CDR3: TGTGCCACCAGTGCCAAAGGGACAGGGGGCGAGACCCAGTACTTC.

This sequence joins TRBV20-1 and TRBJ1-1; maybe TRBD1 (5 bases). From germline, CDR1 is DFQATT and CDR2 SNEGSKA (reference sequence). The ends were cut back, 0 bases at V and 5 bases at J, with 10 bases in the middle. The CDR3 is 13 residues long. The CDR3, as DNA: TGCAGTGCTAGAGATTGGGGGTGGACTGAAGCTTTCTTT. The encoded protein is CSARDWGWTEAFF.

The chain joins TRBV28 to TRBJ2-7, with TRBD2 identical over 14 bases. The CDR3 consists of 16 residues. V was pared by 4 bases and J by 2 bases, with 4 bases of the junction left unmatched. Germline V gene sequence: CDR1 MDHEN, CDR2 SYDVKM. CDR3 in amino acids: CASSSRLAGGPYEQYF. The CDR3 coding sequence is TGTGCCAGCAGTTCACGACTAGCGGGAGGGCCCTACGAGCAGTACTTC.

This clonotype showed up just a few times. The rearrangement links TRBV7-2 to TRBJ2-3, with D perhaps TRBD2 (6 bases). V was shortened by 3 bases and J by 4 bases, with 17 bases between the two germline ends. The CDR3 length is 16 residues. Germline CDR1 SGHTA, CDR2 FQGNSA. The chain's CDR3 is CASSFYGLEGADTQYF. The CDR3 region has the DNA TGTGCCAGCAGCTTTTACGGGCTGGAGGGAGCAGATACGCAGTATTTT.

This clonotype appeared once. CDR3 sequence (DNA): TGTGCCAGCAGTTGGGGACAGTTAAATTCACCCCTCCACTTT. It yields the protein CASSWGQLNSPLHF. The chain uses TRBV6-5 and TRBJ1-6; TRBD1 aligns across 7 bases. The CDR3 loop spans 14 amino acids. With 4 bases clipped from V and 7 bases from J, the junction kept 4 bases outside the gene matches. Per germline, CDR1 MNHEY and CDR2 SVGAGI.

The J gene is TRBJ2-5, the V gene TRBV29-1; D possibly matches TRBD1 or TRBD2 (5 bases each). The CDR3 has 14 amino acids. Germline assignment: CDR1 SQVTM and CDR2 ANQGSEA. V dropped 6 bases and J dropped 7 bases, with 21 bases sitting between them. The CDR3: CSVGDLGPVGTQYF. The CDR3 nucleotides read TGCAGCGTGGGGGACCTCGGCCCTGTGGGGACCCAGTACTTC. Together with reference TRBV29-1 and TRBJ2-5, the CDR3 gives the full variable domain: SAVISQKPSRDICQRGTSLTIQCQVDSQVTMMFWYRQQPGQSLTLIATANQGSEATYESGFVIDKFPISRPNLTFSTLTVSNMSPEDSSIYLCSVGDLGPVGTQYFGPGTRLLVL.

This clonotype was seen only a few times. The chain uses TRBV7-2 and TRBJ2-3, with D unresolved. Germline V gives CDR1 SGHTA, CDR2 FQGNSA. The CDR3 is 13 amino acids. V was pared by 5 bases and J by 4 bases, with 10 bases between. CDR3 nucleotides: TGTGCCAGCAGCATAAGGACCTCAGATACGCAGTATTTT. Amino acid sequence: CASSIRTSDTQYF.